The TCR beta chain described here comes from a study of beta chain features in type 1 diabetes. Study summary: Approximately 100 million sorted cells were examined across all samples.

Trimming took 3 bases from V and 1 from J; bases not matched to a gene: 5. CDR3 length: 16 amino acids. In germline, CDR1 is MNHEY, CDR2 SMNVEV (reference sequence). One heparinised draw of blood, averaging about 116 mL, came from each donor. Sorted populations all had greater than 95% purity. Of the isolated RNA, all was reverse transcribed, and so the sequenced material was expressed TCRB transcripts. It was found that naive, central memory and regulatory T cell samples averaged about 3.4 million reads. Assay: immunoSEQ multiplex PCR; the TCRdb copy retains only in-frame clones and omits some. The sample yields about 130,000 clones, about 9.2% seen once.

Material: central memory CD4+ T cells from blood. This sequence was found in a man aged 18 to 29 in good health. V usage is TRBV27 and J usage is TRBJ2-1, with 8 nucleotides matching TRBD2. CDR3 protein: CASSFQRGRSYNEQFF. In nucleotides, the CDR3 is TGTGCCAGCAGTTTTCAGCGGGGGCGGTCCTACAATGAGCAGTTCTTC.